This T cell receptor (beta chain) originates from a study of blood T cell repertoires in COVID-19. Study context: Material from acute and convalescent COVID-19 was sourced from the United States, Italy and Spain.

The protocol was immunoSEQ multiplex PCR, while the TCRdb copy is restricted to in-frame clones and leaves out a portion. The sample includes 180,000 or so clones, approximately 85% of them seen just once. V dropped 1 base and J dropped 4; count of bases not matched to a gene: 4. The CDR3 contains 15 residues. The germline gives CDR1 SGHTA, CDR2 FQGTGA. This clone showed up just once. This TCR was sampled from a woman aged 55-70 years with acute or convalescent COVID-19. Input material: peripheral blood. This sequence joins TRBV7-3 and TRBJ2-5, with 9 positions matching TRBD2. The CDR3 region is CASSLIAGGLETQYF. DNA for the CDR3: TGTGCCAGCAGCTTAATTGCGGGAGGGCTAGAGACCCAGTACTTC.